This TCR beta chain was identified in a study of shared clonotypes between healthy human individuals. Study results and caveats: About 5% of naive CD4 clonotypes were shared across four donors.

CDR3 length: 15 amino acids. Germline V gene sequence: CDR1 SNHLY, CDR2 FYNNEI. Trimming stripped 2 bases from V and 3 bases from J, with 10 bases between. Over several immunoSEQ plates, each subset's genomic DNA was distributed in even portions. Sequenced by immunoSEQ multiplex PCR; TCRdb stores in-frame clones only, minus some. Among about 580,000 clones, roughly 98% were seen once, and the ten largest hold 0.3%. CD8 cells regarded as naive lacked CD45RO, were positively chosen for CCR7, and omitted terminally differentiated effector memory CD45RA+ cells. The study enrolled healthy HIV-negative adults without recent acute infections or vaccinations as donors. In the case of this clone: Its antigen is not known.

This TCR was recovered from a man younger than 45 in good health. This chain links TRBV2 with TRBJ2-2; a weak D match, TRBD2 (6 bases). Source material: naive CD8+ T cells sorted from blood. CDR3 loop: CASSEISGDTGELFF. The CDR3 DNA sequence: TGTGCCAGCAGTGAAATTAGCGGAGACACCGGGGAGCTGTTTTTT.